These T cell receptor beta chains were read from a single sample in a study of T cell responses to AZD1222 COVID-19 vaccine. Produced via immunoSEQ multiplex PCR; TCRdb's table is partial and in-frame only. Of around 150,000 clones listed, over 75% are singletons. Specimen: peripheral blood, collected 28 days after the second AZD1222 dose. Source of these receptors: an adult who received the AZD1222 COVID-19 vaccine. The CDR3 runs from the conserved cysteine through the conserved F or W. Each record gives: D gene, J gene, clone size, V gene, CDR3 DNA, CDR3 protein. The D gene is left open where the match is weak. Not all rows give a size; the values are once, few, many and, for expanded clones, a class.

>NA|TRBJ1-2|NA|TRBV30
TGTGCCTGGAGTGTAAATCTAGACAGGCCCCCTTTCTATGGCTACACCTTC
CAWSVNLDRPPFYGYTF
>TRBD1|TRBJ1-1|NA|TRBV7-2
TGTGCCAGCAGTTCCAGACAGGGGAGAGCTTTCTTT
CASSSRQGRAFF
>NA|TRBJ1-2|NA|TRBV6-5
TGTGCCAGCAGTTACTTGGGCAGAAACTATGGCTACACCTTC
CASSYLGRNYGYTF
>TRBD2|TRBJ2-5|NA|TRBV2
TGTGCCAGCAGTGTGGTAGCGGGGGGCTTCCAAGAGACCCAGTACTTC
CASSVVAGGFQETQYF
>NA|TRBJ2-5|few|TRBV30
TGTGCCGGAACTAGTTTACGGACCCAGTACTTC
CAGTSLRTQYF
>NA|TRBJ2-2|NA|TRBV4-3
TGCGCCAGCAGCCAAGAGGTACGGAGCTTGGCCACAAACACCGGGGAGCTGTTTTTT
CASSQEVRSLATNTGELFF
>TRBD2|TRBJ2-1|NA|TRBV7-8
TGTGCCAGCAGCCCCGGACTAGCGGGAAACTACAATGAGCAGTTCTTC
CASSPGLAGNYNEQFF
>NA|TRBJ1-3|NA|TRBV5-1
TGCGCCAGCAGCTTCAACTCTGGAAACACCATATATTTT
CASSFNSGNTIYF
>TRBD1|TRBJ1-5|NA|TRBV5-1
TGCGCCAGCAGCACGGGACAGGGCGAGCAGCCCCAGCATTTT
CASSTGQGEQPQHF
>NA|TRBJ1-2|NA|TRBV15
TGTGCCACCAGCAGAGATCTTAGTGGACGGCCATATGGCTACACCTTC
CATSRDLSGRPYGYTF
>NA|TRBJ2-7|NA|TRBV9
TGTGCCAGCAGCGGAACAGGGTCTGGCGAGCAGTACTTC
CASSGTGSGEQYF
>NA|TRBJ1-2|NA|TRBV11-2
TGTGCCAGCAGCTTCATGGTGGCGGACTATGGCTACACCTTC
CASSFMVADYGYTF
>TRBD1|TRBJ1-1|NA|TRBV29-1
TGCAGCGTTGAGGGGGGACAGGGCGTCACTGAAGCTTTCTTT
CSVEGGQGVTEAFF
>TRBD1|TRBJ2-7|NA|TRBV3-1/TRBV3-2
TGTGCCAGTGACCCGGGACAGGGGGACGAGCAGTACTTC
CASDPGQGDEQYF
>TRBD2|TRBJ2-1|NA|TRBV11-2
TGTGCCAGCAGCCCCTCTAGCGGGCGACGGGAGTTCTTC
CASSPSSGRREFF
>NA|TRBJ1-2|NA|TRBV11-1
TGTGCCAGCAGCACCGAAACAGGGAATGGCTACACCTTC
CASSTETGNGYTF
>TRBD1|TRBJ1-2|NA|TRBV15
TGTGCCACCAGCCCACCTAGGACAGGGGACTATGGCTACACCTTC
CATSPPRTGDYGYTF
>NA|TRBJ2-5|NA|TRBV4-1
TGCGCCAGCAGCCAACGGGTCCGAGAGACCCAGTACTTC
CASSQRVRETQYF